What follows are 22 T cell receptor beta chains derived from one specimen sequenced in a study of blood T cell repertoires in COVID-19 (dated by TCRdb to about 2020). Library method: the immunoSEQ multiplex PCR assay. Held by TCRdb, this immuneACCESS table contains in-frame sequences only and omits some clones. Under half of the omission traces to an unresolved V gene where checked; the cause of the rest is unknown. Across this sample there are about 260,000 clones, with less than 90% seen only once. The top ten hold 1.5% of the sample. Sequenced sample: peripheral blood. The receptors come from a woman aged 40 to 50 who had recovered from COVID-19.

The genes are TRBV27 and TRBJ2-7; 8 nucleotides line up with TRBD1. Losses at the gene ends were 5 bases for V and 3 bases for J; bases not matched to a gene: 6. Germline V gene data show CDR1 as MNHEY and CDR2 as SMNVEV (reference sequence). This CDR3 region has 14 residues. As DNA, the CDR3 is TGTGCCAGCAGTGATCAGGGGGCCAGCTACGAGCAGTACTTC. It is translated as CASSDQGASYEQYF.

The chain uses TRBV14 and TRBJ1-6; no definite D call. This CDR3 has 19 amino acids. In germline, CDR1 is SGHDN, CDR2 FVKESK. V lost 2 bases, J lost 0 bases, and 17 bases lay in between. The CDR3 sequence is CASSQLNPIYSSYNSPLHF. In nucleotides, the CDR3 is TGTGCCAGCAGCCAACTAAACCCGATTTATAGCTCCTATAATTCACCCCTCCACTTT.

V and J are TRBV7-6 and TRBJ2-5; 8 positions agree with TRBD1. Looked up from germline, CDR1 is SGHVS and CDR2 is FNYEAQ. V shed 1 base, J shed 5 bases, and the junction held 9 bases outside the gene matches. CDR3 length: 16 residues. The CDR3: CASSLGGQGGGETQYF. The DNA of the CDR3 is TGTGCCAGCAGCTTAGGAGGACAGGGTGGTGGGGAGACCCAGTACTTC.

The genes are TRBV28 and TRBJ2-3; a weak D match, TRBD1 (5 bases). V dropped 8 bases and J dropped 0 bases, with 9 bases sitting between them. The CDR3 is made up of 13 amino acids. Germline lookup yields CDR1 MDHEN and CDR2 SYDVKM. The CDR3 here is CASFDRSTDTQYF. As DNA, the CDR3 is TGTGCCAGCTTTGACAGAAGCACAGATACGCAGTATTTT.

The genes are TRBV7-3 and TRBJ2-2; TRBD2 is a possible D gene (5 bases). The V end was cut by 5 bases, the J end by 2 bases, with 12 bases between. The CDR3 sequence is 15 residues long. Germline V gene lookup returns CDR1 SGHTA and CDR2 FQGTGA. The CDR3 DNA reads TGTGCCAGCAGCGCTCGGGGATTCAACACCGGGGAGCTGTTTTTT. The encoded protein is CASSARGFNTGELFF.

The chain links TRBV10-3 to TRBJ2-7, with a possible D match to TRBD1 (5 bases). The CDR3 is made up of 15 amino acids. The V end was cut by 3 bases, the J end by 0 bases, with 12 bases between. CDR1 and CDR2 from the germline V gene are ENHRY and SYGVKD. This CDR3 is CAISEGELSSYEQYF. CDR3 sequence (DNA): TGTGCCATCAGTGAAGGGGAATTGAGCTCCTACGAGCAGTACTTC.

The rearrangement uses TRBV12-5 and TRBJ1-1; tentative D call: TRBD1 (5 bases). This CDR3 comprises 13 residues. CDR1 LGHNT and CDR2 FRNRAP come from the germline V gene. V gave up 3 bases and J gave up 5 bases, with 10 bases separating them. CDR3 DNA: TGTGCTAGTGGTTTAAGGGAGGGGACTGAAGCTTTCTTT. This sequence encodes CASGLREGTEAFF.

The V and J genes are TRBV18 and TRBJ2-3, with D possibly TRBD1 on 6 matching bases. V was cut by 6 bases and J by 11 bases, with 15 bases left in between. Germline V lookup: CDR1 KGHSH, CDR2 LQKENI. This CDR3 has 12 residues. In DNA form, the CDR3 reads TGTGCCAGCTCTCAACTCCAAGGGGGGCAGTATTTT. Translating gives CASSQLQGGQYF.

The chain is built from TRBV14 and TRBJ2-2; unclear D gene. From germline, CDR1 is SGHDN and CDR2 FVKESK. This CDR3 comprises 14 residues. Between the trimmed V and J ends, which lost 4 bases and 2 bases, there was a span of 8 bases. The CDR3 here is CASSLFLNTGELFF. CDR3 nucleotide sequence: TGTGCCAGCAGCCTATTCCTTAACACCGGGGAGCTGTTTTTT.

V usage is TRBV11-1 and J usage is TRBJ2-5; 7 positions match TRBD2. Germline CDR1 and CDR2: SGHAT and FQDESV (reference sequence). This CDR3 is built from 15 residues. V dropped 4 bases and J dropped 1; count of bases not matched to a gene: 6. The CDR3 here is CASSSGTTLQETQYF. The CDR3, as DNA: TGTGCCAGCAGCTCCGGGACTACCCTCCAAGAGACCCAGTACTTC.

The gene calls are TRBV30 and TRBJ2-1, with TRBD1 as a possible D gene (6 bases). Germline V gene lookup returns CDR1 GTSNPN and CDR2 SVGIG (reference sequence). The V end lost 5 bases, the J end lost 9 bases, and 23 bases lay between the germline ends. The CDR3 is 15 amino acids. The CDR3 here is CAWSLPGHRRGEQFF. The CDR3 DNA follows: TGTGCCTGGTCACTTCCGGGACACCGTAGGGGTGAGCAGTTCTTC.

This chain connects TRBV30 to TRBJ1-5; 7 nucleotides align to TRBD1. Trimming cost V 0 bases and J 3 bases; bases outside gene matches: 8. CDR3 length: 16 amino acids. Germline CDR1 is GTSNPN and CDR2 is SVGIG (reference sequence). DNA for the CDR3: TGTGCCTGGAGTGTATGGAGGGGGCAGCACAATCAGCCCCAGCATTTT. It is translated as CAWSVWRGQHNQPQHF.

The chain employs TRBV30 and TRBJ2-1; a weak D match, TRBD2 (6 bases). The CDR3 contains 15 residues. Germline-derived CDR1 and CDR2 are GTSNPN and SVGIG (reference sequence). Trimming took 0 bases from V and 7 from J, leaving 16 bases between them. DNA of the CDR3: TGTGCCTGGAGTGTATATGCGGGGTTTACAAATGAGCAGTTCTTC. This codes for CAWSVYAGFTNEQFF.

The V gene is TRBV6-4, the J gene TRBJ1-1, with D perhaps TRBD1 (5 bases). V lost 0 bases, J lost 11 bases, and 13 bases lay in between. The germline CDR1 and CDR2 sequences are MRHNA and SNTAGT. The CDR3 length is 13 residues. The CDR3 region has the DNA TGTGCCAGCAGTGACTCAGGGGAAGTGGGTGCTTTCTTT. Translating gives CASSDSGEVGAFF.

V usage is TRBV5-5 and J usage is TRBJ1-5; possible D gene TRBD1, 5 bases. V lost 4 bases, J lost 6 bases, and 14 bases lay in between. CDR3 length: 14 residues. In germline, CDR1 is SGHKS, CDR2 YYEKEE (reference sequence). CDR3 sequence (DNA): TGTGCCAGCAGCCTCCAGGGAGGGTCTCAGCCCCAGCATTTT. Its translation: CASSLQGGSQPQHF.

The CDR3 DNA is TGTGCCAGCAGCTGGGGGCAGGGTGGGGTCTATGGCTACACCTTC. Amino acids: CASSWGQGGVYGYTF. The rearrangement joins TRBV9 to TRBJ1-2; D is possibly TRBD1 (6 bases). This CDR3 spans 15 amino acids. Germline V gene data show CDR1 as SGDLS and CDR2 as YYNGEE. Trimming cost V 4 bases and J 4 bases, with 17 bases left between them.

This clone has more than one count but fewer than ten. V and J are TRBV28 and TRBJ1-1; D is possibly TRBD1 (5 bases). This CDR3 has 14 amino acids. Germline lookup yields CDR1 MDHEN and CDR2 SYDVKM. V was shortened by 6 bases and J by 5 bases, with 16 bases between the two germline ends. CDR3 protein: CASRPPREGTEAFF. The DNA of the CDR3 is TGTGCCAGCAGACCTCCCCGGGAGGGGACTGAAGCTTTCTTT.

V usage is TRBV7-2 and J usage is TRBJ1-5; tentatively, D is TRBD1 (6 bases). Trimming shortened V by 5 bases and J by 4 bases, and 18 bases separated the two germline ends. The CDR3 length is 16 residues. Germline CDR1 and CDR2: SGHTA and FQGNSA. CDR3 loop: CASSPPVQGWNQPQHF. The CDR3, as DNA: TGTGCCAGCAGCCCCCCCGTGCAGGGGTGGAATCAGCCCCAGCATTTT.

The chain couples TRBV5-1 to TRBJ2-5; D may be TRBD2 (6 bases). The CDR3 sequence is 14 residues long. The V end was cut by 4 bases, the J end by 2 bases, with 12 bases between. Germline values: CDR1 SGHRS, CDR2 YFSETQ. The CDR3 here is CASSTSGGQETQYF. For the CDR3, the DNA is TGCGCCAGCAGCACTTCTGGAGGGCAAGAGACCCAGTACTTC.

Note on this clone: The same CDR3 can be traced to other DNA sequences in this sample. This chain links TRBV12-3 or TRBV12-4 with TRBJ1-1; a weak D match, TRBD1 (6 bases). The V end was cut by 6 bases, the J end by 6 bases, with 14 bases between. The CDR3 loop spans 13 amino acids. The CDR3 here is CASSLQGRAEAFF. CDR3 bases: TGTGCCAGCAGCCTACAGGGTCGGGCTGAAGCTTTCTTT.

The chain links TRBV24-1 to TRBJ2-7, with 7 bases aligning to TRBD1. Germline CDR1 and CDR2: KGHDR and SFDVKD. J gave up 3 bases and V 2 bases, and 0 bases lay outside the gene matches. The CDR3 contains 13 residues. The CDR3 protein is CATSDWDSYEQYF. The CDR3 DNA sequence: TGTGCCACCAGTGATTGGGACAGCTACGAGCAGTACTTC.

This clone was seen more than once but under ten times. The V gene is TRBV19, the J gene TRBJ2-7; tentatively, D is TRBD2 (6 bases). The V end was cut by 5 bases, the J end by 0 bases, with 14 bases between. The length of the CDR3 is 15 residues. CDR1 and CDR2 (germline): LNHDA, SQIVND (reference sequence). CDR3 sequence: CASSPGTSSSYEQYF. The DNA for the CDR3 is TGTGCCAGTAGTCCCGGGACTTCGAGCTCCTACGAGCAGTACTTC.